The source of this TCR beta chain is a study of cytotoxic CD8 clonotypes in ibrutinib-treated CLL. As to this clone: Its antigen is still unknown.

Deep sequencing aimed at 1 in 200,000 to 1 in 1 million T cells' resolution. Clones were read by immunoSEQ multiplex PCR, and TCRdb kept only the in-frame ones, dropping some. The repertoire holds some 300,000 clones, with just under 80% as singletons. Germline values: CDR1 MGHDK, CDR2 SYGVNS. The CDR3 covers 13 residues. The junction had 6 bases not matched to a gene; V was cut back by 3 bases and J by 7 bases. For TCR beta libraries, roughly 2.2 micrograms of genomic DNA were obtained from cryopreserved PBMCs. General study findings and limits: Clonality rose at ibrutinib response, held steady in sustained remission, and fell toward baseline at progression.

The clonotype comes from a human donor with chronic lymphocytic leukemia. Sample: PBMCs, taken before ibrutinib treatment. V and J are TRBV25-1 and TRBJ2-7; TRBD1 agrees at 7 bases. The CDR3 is CASSEGQSGEQYF. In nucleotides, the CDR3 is TGTGCCAGCAGTGAGGGACAGTCGGGAGAGCAGTACTTC.